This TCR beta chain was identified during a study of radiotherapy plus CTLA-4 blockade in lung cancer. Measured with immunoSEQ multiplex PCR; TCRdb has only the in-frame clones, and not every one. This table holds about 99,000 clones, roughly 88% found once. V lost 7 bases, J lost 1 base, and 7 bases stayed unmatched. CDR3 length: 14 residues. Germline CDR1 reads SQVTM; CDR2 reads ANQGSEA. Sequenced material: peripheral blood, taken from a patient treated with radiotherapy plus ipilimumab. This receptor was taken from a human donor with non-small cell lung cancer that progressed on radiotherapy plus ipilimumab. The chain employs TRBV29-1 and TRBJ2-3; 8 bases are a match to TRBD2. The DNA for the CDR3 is TGCAGCGCATGTACTAGCGGTCGCACAGATACGCAGTATTTT. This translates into CSACTSGRTDTQYF.